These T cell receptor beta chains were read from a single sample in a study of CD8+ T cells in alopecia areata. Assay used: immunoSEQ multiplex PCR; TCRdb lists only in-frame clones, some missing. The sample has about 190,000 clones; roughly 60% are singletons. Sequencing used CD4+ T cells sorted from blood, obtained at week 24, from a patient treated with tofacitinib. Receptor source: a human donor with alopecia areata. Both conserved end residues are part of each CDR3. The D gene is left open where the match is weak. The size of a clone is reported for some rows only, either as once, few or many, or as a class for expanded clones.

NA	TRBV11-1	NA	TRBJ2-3	TGTGCCAGCAGCTTAGGACGGTTCGACTCTGATACGCAGTATTTT	CASSLGRFDSDTQYF
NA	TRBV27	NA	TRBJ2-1	TGTGCCAGCAGTTTATTCCGTAACACCCCTACGAATGAGCAGTTCTTC	CASSLFRNTPTNEQFF
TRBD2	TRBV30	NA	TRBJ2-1	TGTGCCTGGAGAGGGCGGGGGGCTGGCTACAATGAGCAGTTCTTC	CAWRGRGAGYNEQFF
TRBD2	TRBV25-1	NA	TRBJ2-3	TGTGCCAGCAGTAAGAGAGGACTAGCGGCAGATACGCAGTATTTT	CASSKRGLAADTQYF
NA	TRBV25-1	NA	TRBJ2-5	TGTGCCAGCAGTGTTAAAGAGACCCAGTACTTC	CASSVKETQYF
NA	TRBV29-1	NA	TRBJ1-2	TGCAGCGTCAAACCGGGACAAGCTAACTATGGCTACACCTTC	CSVKPGQANYGYTF
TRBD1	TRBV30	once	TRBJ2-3	TGTGCCTGGGTAGGGGGACAGGCCTTCACAGATACGCAGTATTTT	CAWVGGQAFTDTQYF
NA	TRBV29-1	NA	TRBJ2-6	TGCAGCGTTGTGACTGGGGCCAACGTCCTGACTTTC	CSVVTGANVLTF
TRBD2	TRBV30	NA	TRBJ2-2	TGTGCCTGGAAGGGACTAGCGAACACCGGGGAGCTGTTTTTT	CAWKGLANTGELFF
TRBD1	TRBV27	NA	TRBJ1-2	TGTGCCAGCAGGCGACCGGGACAGGGCGACTATGGCTACACCTTC	CASRRPGQGDYGYTF
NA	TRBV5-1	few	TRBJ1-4	TGCGCCAGCAGCTTGCAGCCTCAGGGCAAAAATGAAAAACTGTTTTTT	CASSLQPQGKNEKLFF
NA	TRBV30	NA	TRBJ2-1	TGTGCCTGGACAGGTTACAATGAGCAGTTCTTC	CAWTGYNEQFF
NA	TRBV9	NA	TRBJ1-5	TGTGCCAGCAGCCAAGGGGGGTATAGCAATCAGCCCCAGCATTTT	CASSQGGYSNQPQHF
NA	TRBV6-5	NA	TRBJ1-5	TGTGCCAGCGGGACTTCCAATCAGCCCCAGCATTTT	CASGTSNQPQHF
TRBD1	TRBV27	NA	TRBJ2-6	TGTGCCATGAACCTGGACAGGTGGGGCGCTGGGGCCAACGTCCTGACTTTC	CAMNLDRWGAGANVLTF
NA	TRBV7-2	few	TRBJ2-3	TGTGCCAGCAGCTTATTCTGGGGGGGCACAGATACGCAGTATTTT	CASSLFWGGTDTQYF
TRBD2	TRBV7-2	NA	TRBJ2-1	TGTGCCAGTAGCTCCCGACTAGCGGGGGCCGGAAACAATGAGCAGTTCTTC	CASSSRLAGAGNNEQFF
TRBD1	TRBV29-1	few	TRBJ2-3	TGCAGCGGACAGGGGGCAAGTCGAGATACGCAGTATTTT	CSGQGASRDTQYF
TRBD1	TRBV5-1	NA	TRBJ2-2	TGCGCCAGCAGCTACTGGACAGGGGGTACGCGAAGCACCGGGGAGCTGTTTTTT	CASSYWTGGTRSTGELFF
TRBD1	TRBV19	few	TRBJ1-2	TGTGCCAGTAGTATGAAGACAGGGGAGAACTATGGCTACACCTTC	CASSMKTGENYGYTF
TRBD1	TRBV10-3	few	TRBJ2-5	TGTGCCATCAGTGGGGGACAGAACCAAGAGACCCAGTACTTC	CAISGGQNQETQYF
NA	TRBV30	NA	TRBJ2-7	TGTGCCTGGAGTGATACGGGTGACTCCTACGAGCAGTACTTC	CAWSDTGDSYEQYF
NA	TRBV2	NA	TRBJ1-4	TGTGCCAGCAGTCGGGACATTGCAACTAATGAAAAACTGTTTTTT	CASSRDIATNEKLFF
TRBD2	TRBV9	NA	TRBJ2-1	TGTGCCAGCAGCACCGAACTAGCGGGGGCCAACAATGAGCAGTTCTTC	CASSTELAGANNEQFF
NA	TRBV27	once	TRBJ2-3	TGTGCCAGCAGCTTACCCCCAGGAGATACGCAGTATTTT	CASSLPPGDTQYF